These 6 T cell receptor beta chains share one sample of origin, sequenced in a study of response to subunit inactivated influenza vaccine. TCRdb processed the RT-PCR reads anew with MiXCR; each CDR3 protein has one entry. The data show 500,000 to 600,000 distinct CDR3 sequences, around 13% seen once. The specimen was PBMCs from blood, collected less than 13 days after vaccination. The receptors here all came from a man between 45 and 60 years old who received an inactivated influenza vaccine.

This clonotype was seen a few times. The chain combines TRBV29-1 with TRBJ2-3; D gene unclear. The CDR3 has 14 amino acids. V was pared by 4 bases and J by 2 bases, with 13 bases between. Germline V CDR1 and CDR2: SQVTM, ANQGSEA. This chain's CDR3 is CSVGFGTVTDTQYF. CDR3 DNA sequence: TGCAGCGTTGGATTCGGAACAGTCACAGATACGCAGTATTTT.

The chain has TRBV4-2 and TRBJ2-1, with a possible D match to TRBD2 (7 bases). V lost 4 bases, J lost 4 bases, and 23 bases lay in between. The CDR3 extends over 18 amino acids. The V gene's germline CDR1 is LGHNA and CDR2 YNFKEQ. In DNA, the CDR3 is TGTGCCAGCAGCCTCCTAGCCGGGGAGGGGGTCGTTTACAATGAGCAGTTCTTC. This encodes CASSLLAGEGVVYNEQFF.

This clonotype was observed a few times. The chain couples TRBV5-1 to TRBJ1-1; D uncertain. From germline, CDR1 is SGHRS and CDR2 YFSETQ. Trimming shortened V by 4 bases and J by 3 bases, and 13 bases separated the two germline ends. The CDR3 covers 14 residues. The DNA for the CDR3 is TGCGCCAGCAGCCCGGAGGCGGAGGACACTGAAGCTTTCTTT. It translates to CASSPEAEDTEAFF.

The gene calls are TRBV5-5 and TRBJ2-3, with D possibly being TRBD2 (6 bases). The CDR3 length is 15 residues. V lost 1 base and J 6 bases, leaving 15 bases between the germline ends. Germline CDR1 reads SGHKS; CDR2 reads YYEKEE (reference sequence). The CDR3: CASSLLGTRGDTQYF. In nucleotides, the CDR3 is TGTGCCAGCAGCTTGCTTGGGACTCGAGGGGATACGCAGTATTTT.

The CDR3 DNA sequence: TGTGCCAGCAGTACTGGGACTAGCGGCACCGGGGAGCTGTTTTTT. It encodes CASSTGTSGTGELFF. The chain couples TRBV6-4 to TRBJ2-2; 11 bases are a match to TRBD2. With 5 bases clipped from V and 4 bases from J, the junction kept 3 bases outside the gene matches. CDR1 MRHNA and CDR2 SNTAGT come from the germline V gene. The CDR3 has 15 residues.

The V and J genes are TRBV18 and TRBJ2-7, with 8 bases fitting TRBD1. Germline V gene lookup returns CDR1 KGHSH and CDR2 LQKENI. V lost 5 bases to trimming and J lost 4 bases; unmatched junction nucleotides: 10. CDR3 size: 15 residues. In DNA, the CDR3 is TGTGCCAGCTCAGAGGGACAGGTGACTTCATACGAGCAGTACTTC. Its translation is CASSEGQVTSYEQYF.